These T cell receptor beta chains were read from a single sample in a study of T-cell memory formation after mild COVID-19. A single record per CDR3 protein comes from TCRdb applying MiXCR to the 5' RACE reads. The table records 400,000 to 500,000 distinct CDR3 sequences, around 18% of them present only once. The specimen was PBMCs or a T cell subset sorted from them (not recorded which). These receptor sequences come from an adult woman who had mild COVID-19 (a few samples of this study predate the infection). Cell type and time point are not known. Each CDR3 is given with its conserved first and last residue. The order of the fields is D gene, clone size, V gene, CDR3 length, J gene, CDR3 DNA, CDR3 protein. D genes are given only for firm matches. The size field is filled for only some rows; it gives once, few, many or a size class.

d_gene: .
abundance: .
v_gene: TRBV25-1
len: 15
j_gene: TRBJ1-1
CDR3nt: TGTGCCAGCAGTCAAACAGGGATAATGAACACTGAAGCTTTCTTT
CDR3aa: CASSQTGIMNTEAFF

d_gene: .
abundance: once
v_gene: TRBV6-5
len: 14
j_gene: TRBJ2-7
CDR3nt: TGTGCCAGCAACCAAGGGACGGCTGTAGGGGAGCAGTACTTC
CDR3aa: CASNQGTAVGEQYF

d_gene: TRBD1
abundance: .
v_gene: TRBV12-3/TRBV12-4
len: 13
j_gene: TRBJ2-3
CDR3nt: TGTGCCAGCGACAGGGGGGGGGCCGATACGCAGTATTTT
CDR3aa: CASDRGGADTQYF

d_gene: TRBD2
abundance: many
v_gene: TRBV5-1
len: 15
j_gene: TRBJ2-1
CDR3nt: TGCGCCAGCAGCCTAGGGACTAGTCAGATTTATGAGCAGTTCTTC
CDR3aa: CASSLGTSQIYEQFF

d_gene: TRBD2
abundance: .
v_gene: TRBV20-1
len: 14
j_gene: TRBJ2-7
CDR3nt: TGCAGTGCTAGAGCCCCTAGCGGGAGCGGCGAGCAGTACTTC
CDR3aa: CSARAPSGSGEQYF

d_gene: TRBD2
abundance: .
v_gene: TRBV9
len: 17
j_gene: TRBJ2-3
CDR3nt: TGTGCCAGCAGCTCCCTTGGTAGCGGGGTTGGCACAGATACGCAGTATTTT
CDR3aa: CASSSLGSGVGTDTQYF

d_gene: .
abundance: .
v_gene: TRBV7-3
len: 15
j_gene: TRBJ1-2
CDR3nt: TGTGCCAGCAGCTTAAAGGCAGGGGACCCCTATGGCTACACCTTC
CDR3aa: CASSLKAGDPYGYTF

d_gene: .
abundance: few
v_gene: TRBV6-2/TRBV6-3
len: 16
j_gene: TRBJ2-7
CDR3nt: TGTGCCAGCACCCCCGGTGGCGGGGACCGTACCTACGAGCAGTACTTC
CDR3aa: CASTPGGGDRTYEQYF

d_gene: .
abundance: few
v_gene: TRBV19
len: 15
j_gene: TRBJ2-5
CDR3nt: TGTGCCAGTAGTCCCACGCGAGGGACAATGGAGACCCAGTACTTC
CDR3aa: CASSPTRGTMETQYF

d_gene: .
abundance: .
v_gene: TRBV12-3/TRBV12-4
len: 14
j_gene: TRBJ2-7
CDR3nt: TGTGCCAGCAGTCCCGACAGATATCCCTACGAGCAGTACTTC
CDR3aa: CASSPDRYPYEQYF

d_gene: TRBD2
abundance: .
v_gene: TRBV7-8
len: 15
j_gene: TRBJ2-1
CDR3nt: TGTGCCAGCAGCTTAATCGTAGCGGGAGAGCCGCGAAGGTTCTTC
CDR3aa: CASSLIVAGEPRRFF

d_gene: TRBD1
abundance: .
v_gene: TRBV9
len: 14
j_gene: TRBJ2-1
CDR3nt: TGTGCCAGCAGTGAAACAGGGGAGAGAAATGAGCAGTTCTTC
CDR3aa: CASSETGERNEQFF

d_gene: .
abundance: .
v_gene: TRBV6-5
len: 16
j_gene: TRBJ1-1
CDR3nt: TGTGCCAGCAGACCCAATTCCCTTTGGGGGAACACTGAAGCTTTCTTT
CDR3aa: CASRPNSLWGNTEAFF

d_gene: .
abundance: few
v_gene: TRBV6-5
len: 12
j_gene: TRBJ2-1
CDR3nt: TGTGCCAGCAGAGTAGGGGGCAATGAGCAGTTCTTC
CDR3aa: CASRVGGNEQFF